Listed below are T cell receptor beta chains from one sample, sequenced in a study of cytomegalovirus exposure and HLA in healthy donors. TCRdb's copy holds only in-frame clones and misses some; the assay was immunoSEQ multiplex PCR. The sample has about 120,000 clones; roughly 80% are singletons. The specimen was PBMCs. These TCRs come from a middle-aged woman in good health and CMV-seronegative. CDR3s include the opening cysteine and the closing phenylalanine or tryptophan. The order of the fields is CDR3 length, V gene, D gene, clone size, J gene, CDR3 DNA, CDR3 protein. A D gene is named only where the DNA matches it firmly. The size entry is marked missing in some rows and otherwise reads once, few, many or a size class.

cdr3_length: 18
v_call: TRBV25-1
d_call: TRBD2
clone_size: -
j_call: TRBJ2-7
cdr3_nt: TGTGCCAGCAGCCGAACCCTAGAGCGGGAGGGCCGTCTCCACGAGCAGTACTTC
cdr3_aa: CASSRTLEREGRLHEQYF

cdr3_length: 10
v_call: TRBV20-1
d_call: -
clone_size: -
j_call: TRBJ1-1
cdr3_nt: TGCAGTGCCGCGTACACTGAAGCTTTCTTT
cdr3_aa: CSAAYTEAFF

cdr3_length: 15
v_call: TRBV6-1
d_call: -
clone_size: -
j_call: TRBJ1-2
cdr3_nt: TGTGCCAGCAGTGAATCGCGGCAGACTCCGGCTGGCTACACCTTC
cdr3_aa: CASSESRQTPAGYTF

cdr3_length: 14
v_call: TRBV7-9
d_call: TRBD1
clone_size: -
j_call: TRBJ2-1
cdr3_nt: TGTGCCAGCAGCTTAGGGACAGGGGACAATGAGCAGTTCTTC
cdr3_aa: CASSLGTGDNEQFF

cdr3_length: 14
v_call: TRBV27
d_call: TRBD2
clone_size: -
j_call: TRBJ2-7
cdr3_nt: TGTGCCAGCAGTTTAACTAGCGGCCGCGGGGAGCAGTACTTC
cdr3_aa: CASSLTSGRGEQYF

cdr3_length: 15
v_call: TRBV18
d_call: -
clone_size: -
j_call: TRBJ2-1
cdr3_nt: TGTGCCAGCTCACCAGGGTACAGGAGCAACAATGAGCAGTTCTTC
cdr3_aa: CASSPGYRSNNEQFF

cdr3_length: 15
v_call: TRBV10-3
d_call: TRBD2
clone_size: -
j_call: TRBJ2-3
cdr3_nt: TGTGCCATCAGTGACCCGGGGGGGGGCACAGATACGCAGTATTTT
cdr3_aa: CAISDPGGGTDTQYF

cdr3_length: 17
v_call: TRBV5-1
d_call: TRBD1
clone_size: -
j_call: TRBJ2-7
cdr3_nt: TGCGCCAGCAGCCCACGGCAGAACAGGGGCCATGGGAACGAGCAGTACTTC
cdr3_aa: CASSPRQNRGHGNEQYF

cdr3_length: 17
v_call: TRBV29-1
d_call: TRBD2
clone_size: -
j_call: TRBJ2-1
cdr3_nt: TGCAGCACTAGGACTAGCGGGAGGGCCCGGTCGATTAGTGAGCAGTTCTTC
cdr3_aa: CSTRTSGRARSISEQFF

cdr3_length: 16
v_call: TRBV10-3
d_call: -
clone_size: -
j_call: TRBJ2-3
cdr3_nt: TGTGCCATCAGTGGGACCAGGGGCGCGGGCACAGATACGCAGTATTTT
cdr3_aa: CAISGTRGAGTDTQYF

cdr3_length: 17
v_call: TRBV7-9
d_call: -
clone_size: once
j_call: TRBJ2-1
cdr3_nt: TGTGCCAGCAGCTTAAGATCAGCCAGGAGGACCTACAATGAGCAGTTCTTC
cdr3_aa: CASSLRSARRTYNEQFF

cdr3_length: 17
v_call: TRBV27
d_call: TRBD2
clone_size: -
j_call: TRBJ2-6
cdr3_nt: TGTGCCAGCAGGGGACTAGCGAATTTCCCTGGGGCCAACGTCCTGACTTTC
cdr3_aa: CASRGLANFPGANVLTF

cdr3_length: 17
v_call: TRBV4-1
d_call: -
clone_size: -
j_call: TRBJ2-1
cdr3_nt: TGCGCCAGCAGCCAAGATCGGTTTGGACTCGCGGGGAATGAGCAGTTCTTC
cdr3_aa: CASSQDRFGLAGNEQFF

cdr3_length: 15
v_call: TRBV4-2
d_call: -
clone_size: -
j_call: TRBJ2-3
cdr3_nt: TGTGCCAGCAGCCAAGACAAGCTAGACACAGATACGCAGTATTTT
cdr3_aa: CASSQDKLDTDTQYF

cdr3_length: 13
v_call: TRBV5-1
d_call: TRBD1
clone_size: -
j_call: TRBJ2-5
cdr3_nt: TGCGCCAGCAGCCCCGGACAGGGAAAGACCCAGTACTTC
cdr3_aa: CASSPGQGKTQYF

cdr3_length: 14
v_call: TRBV7-9
d_call: TRBD1
clone_size: -
j_call: TRBJ2-7
cdr3_nt: TGTTCCAGCAGCTCCCGGGACAGTCCCTACGAGCAGTACTTC
cdr3_aa: CSSSSRDSPYEQYF

cdr3_length: 13
v_call: TRBV6-1
d_call: TRBD2
clone_size: -
j_call: TRBJ2-1
cdr3_nt: TGTGCCAGCAGTGGGCGGGAGGGCGGTGAGCAGTTCTTC
cdr3_aa: CASSGREGGEQFF

cdr3_length: 17
v_call: TRBV14
d_call: TRBD2
clone_size: -
j_call: TRBJ2-1
cdr3_nt: TGTGCCAGCAGCCAGGGGACTAGCGGGATTGGACGGAATGAGCAGTTCTTC
cdr3_aa: CASSQGTSGIGRNEQFF

cdr3_length: 15
v_call: TRBV10-1
d_call: TRBD2
clone_size: -
j_call: TRBJ2-7
cdr3_nt: TGCGCCAGCAGTGAAGGTCCAGCGGGAGTATACGAGCAGTACTTC
cdr3_aa: CASSEGPAGVYEQYF

cdr3_length: 18
v_call: TRBV12-1
d_call: -
clone_size: -
j_call: TRBJ2-1
cdr3_nt: TGTGCCAGCAGCTTTTGTGGAGGCCGGGCTTCTCACCCCCATGAGCAGTTCTTC
cdr3_aa: CASSFCGGRASHPHEQFF

cdr3_length: 15
v_call: TRBV19
d_call: TRBD2
clone_size: -
j_call: TRBJ2-1
cdr3_nt: TGTGCCAGTAGTTGGTTAGCGGGAGGTGGCAATGAGCAGTTCTTC
cdr3_aa: CASSWLAGGGNEQFF

cdr3_length: 14
v_call: TRBV19
d_call: -
clone_size: -
j_call: TRBJ1-1
cdr3_nt: TGTGCCAGTAGTATAGGGGGCAGGGTGACTGAAGCTTTCTTT
cdr3_aa: CASSIGGRVTEAFF

cdr3_length: 14
v_call: TRBV5-1
d_call: TRBD1
clone_size: few
j_call: TRBJ1-4
cdr3_nt: TGCGCCAGCAGCCTCGGACAGGATAATGAAAAACTGTTTTTT
cdr3_aa: CASSLGQDNEKLFF

cdr3_length: 15
v_call: TRBV5-1
d_call: TRBD2
clone_size: few
j_call: TRBJ2-7
cdr3_nt: TGCGCCAGCAGCTTCGAATTAGCGGGATATAACGAGCAGTACTTC
cdr3_aa: CASSFELAGYNEQYF

cdr3_length: 12
v_call: TRBV19
d_call: -
clone_size: -
j_call: TRBJ2-3
cdr3_nt: TGTGCCAGTAGAGCGAGGGGGGGTACGCAGTATTTT
cdr3_aa: CASRARGGTQYF

cdr3_length: 14
v_call: TRBV25-1
d_call: -
clone_size: -
j_call: TRBJ1-5
cdr3_nt: TGTGCCAGCAGTGAACGAAACAATAATCAGCCCCAGCATTTT
cdr3_aa: CASSERNNNQPQHF

cdr3_length: 12
v_call: TRBV10-1
d_call: -
clone_size: few
j_call: TRBJ2-5
cdr3_nt: TGCGCCAGCAGTTCAGACCAAGAGACCCAGTACTTC
cdr3_aa: CASSSDQETQYF

cdr3_length: 14
v_call: TRBV4-1
d_call: -
clone_size: -
j_call: TRBJ2-7
cdr3_nt: TGCGCCAGCAGCCTGCAGGCCGTTACCTACGAGCAGTACTTC
cdr3_aa: CASSLQAVTYEQYF

cdr3_length: 15
v_call: TRBV27
d_call: TRBD2
clone_size: -
j_call: TRBJ2-1
cdr3_nt: TGTGCCAGCAGCTCGCCTGGGACTAGGACCAATGAGCAGTTCTTC
cdr3_aa: CASSSPGTRTNEQFF

cdr3_length: 13
v_call: TRBV21-1
d_call: -
clone_size: few
j_call: TRBJ1-1
cdr3_nt: TGTGCCATCAAGGGGGTAAGGAACACTGAAGCTTTCTTT
cdr3_aa: CAIKGVRNTEAFF

cdr3_length: 15
v_call: TRBV5-1
d_call: -
clone_size: -
j_call: TRBJ2-5
cdr3_nt: TGCGCCAGCAGCTTTTCCCCCGGTGGCCAAGAGACCCAGTACTTC
cdr3_aa: CASSFSPGGQETQYF

cdr3_length: 14
v_call: TRBV11-2
d_call: -
clone_size: few
j_call: TRBJ1-2
cdr3_nt: TGTGCCAGCAGCTTAGTCTCAGGATTCTATGGCTACACCTTC
cdr3_aa: CASSLVSGFYGYTF

cdr3_length: 13
v_call: TRBV28
d_call: -
clone_size: -
j_call: TRBJ1-1
cdr3_nt: TGTGCCAGCAGTTTACAGGGGTACACTGAAGCTTTCTTT
cdr3_aa: CASSLQGYTEAFF

cdr3_length: 16
v_call: TRBV7-9
d_call: TRBD2
clone_size: -
j_call: TRBJ2-2
cdr3_nt: TGTGCCAGCAGCTTAACTAGCGGGAGGAACACCGGGGAGCTGTTTTTT
cdr3_aa: CASSLTSGRNTGELFF

cdr3_length: 16
v_call: TRBV1
d_call: -
clone_size: -
j_call: TRBJ1-6
cdr3_nt: TGCACCAGCAGCCAGGGGACAGGGGCTAAGGAATCACCCCTCCACTTT
cdr3_aa: CTSSQGTGAKESPLHF

cdr3_length: 13
v_call: TRBV6-1
d_call: TRBD1
clone_size: few
j_call: TRBJ2-7
cdr3_nt: TGTGCCAGCACTTGGACAGGGGGCAACGAGCAGTACTTC
cdr3_aa: CASTWTGGNEQYF

cdr3_length: 16
v_call: TRBV4-3
d_call: -
clone_size: -
j_call: TRBJ2-1
cdr3_nt: TGCGCCAGCAGCCCTACCAGGGCAGGCTCCTACAATGAGCAGTTCTTC
cdr3_aa: CASSPTRAGSYNEQFF

cdr3_length: 11
v_call: TRBV28
d_call: -
clone_size: -
j_call: TRBJ1-5
cdr3_nt: TGTGCCAGCAGTTTAACATTTTCCCAGCATTTT
cdr3_aa: CASSLTFSQHF

cdr3_length: 14
v_call: TRBV5-1
d_call: TRBD2
clone_size: -
j_call: TRBJ2-1
cdr3_nt: TGCGCCAGCAGCTTTATGCTAGCGGGAGGTGAGCAGTTCTTC
cdr3_aa: CASSFMLAGGEQFF

cdr3_length: 15
v_call: TRBV11-3
d_call: TRBD2
clone_size: -
j_call: TRBJ2-1
cdr3_nt: TGTGCCAGCAGCTTAGGCACTAGCGGGTACAATGAGCAGTTCTTC
cdr3_aa: CASSLGTSGYNEQFF

cdr3_length: 15
v_call: TRBV7-9
d_call: TRBD1
clone_size: -
j_call: TRBJ2-3
cdr3_nt: TGTTCCAGCAGCCTCCGGACAGGGAGCACAGATACGCAGTATTTT
cdr3_aa: CSSSLRTGSTDTQYF

cdr3_length: 15
v_call: TRBV25-1
d_call: -
clone_size: few
j_call: TRBJ2-7
cdr3_nt: TGTGCCAGCAGTAGCGTAGGACAGCGCTCCTACGAGCAGTACTTC
cdr3_aa: CASSSVGQRSYEQYF

cdr3_length: 15
v_call: TRBV4-1
d_call: -
clone_size: -
j_call: TRBJ1-1
cdr3_nt: TGCGCCAGCAGCCGAGGGGAGGGGGATGACACTGAAGCTTTCTTT
cdr3_aa: CASSRGEGDDTEAFF

cdr3_length: 13
v_call: TRBV28
d_call: -
clone_size: few
j_call: TRBJ2-7
cdr3_nt: TGTGCCAGCAGTTTATTACAGGGCTACGAGCAGTACTTC
cdr3_aa: CASSLLQGYEQYF

cdr3_length: 15
v_call: TRBV12-5
d_call: TRBD1
clone_size: once
j_call: TRBJ1-1
cdr3_nt: TGTGCTAGTGGTTTCTCCCAGACAGGGTTGACTGAAGCTTTCTTT
cdr3_aa: CASGFSQTGLTEAFF

cdr3_length: 14
v_call: TRBV25-1
d_call: -
clone_size: -
j_call: TRBJ2-5
cdr3_nt: TGTGCCAGCAGCGTCGGGGCTAGCGCGGAGACCCAGTACTTC
cdr3_aa: CASSVGASAETQYF

cdr3_length: 16
v_call: TRBV7-8
d_call: -
clone_size: -
j_call: TRBJ2-3
cdr3_nt: TGTGCCAGCAGCTTAGTAGCGGTCCTTCGCACAGATACGCAGTATTTT
cdr3_aa: CASSLVAVLRTDTQYF

cdr3_length: 13
v_call: TRBV5-1
d_call: TRBD1
clone_size: -
j_call: TRBJ2-7
cdr3_nt: TGCGCCAGCAGCTGGGGGACAGCTTACGAGCAGTACTTC
cdr3_aa: CASSWGTAYEQYF

cdr3_length: 12
v_call: TRBV6-6
d_call: -
clone_size: -
j_call: TRBJ2-7
cdr3_nt: TGTGCCAGCAGTTATCCCCACTACGAGCAGTACTTC
cdr3_aa: CASSYPHYEQYF

cdr3_length: 14
v_call: TRBV7-2
d_call: -
clone_size: -
j_call: TRBJ2-7
cdr3_nt: TGTGCCAGCAGCTCTATCCCGAGCTCCTACGAGCAGTACTTC
cdr3_aa: CASSSIPSSYEQYF

cdr3_length: 13
v_call: TRBV19
d_call: -
clone_size: -
j_call: TRBJ2-2
cdr3_nt: TGTGCCAGTAGTATTGGGACTACCGGGGAGCTGTTTTTT
cdr3_aa: CASSIGTTGELFF

cdr3_length: 13
v_call: TRBV27
d_call: TRBD1
clone_size: -
j_call: TRBJ1-2
cdr3_nt: TGTGCCAGCAGTCCGACAGGGGCCTATGGCTACACCTTC
cdr3_aa: CASSPTGAYGYTF

cdr3_length: 14
v_call: TRBV21-1
d_call: -
clone_size: -
j_call: TRBJ1-1
cdr3_nt: TGTGCCAGCAGAGGTACAGGGGGCGCGATTCTTGCTTTCTTT
cdr3_aa: CASRGTGGAILAFF

cdr3_length: 16
v_call: TRBV19
d_call: TRBD2
clone_size: -
j_call: TRBJ2-1
cdr3_nt: TGTGCCAGTAGTACGCCTAGCGGGAGGGGGAACAATGAGCAGTTCTTC
cdr3_aa: CASSTPSGRGNNEQFF

cdr3_length: 18
v_call: TRBV7-9
d_call: TRBD2
clone_size: -
j_call: TRBJ2-7
cdr3_nt: TGTGCCAGCAGCTCGAGACCCGGGACTAGCGGGAGGGCGTACGAGCAGTACTTC
cdr3_aa: CASSSRPGTSGRAYEQYF

cdr3_length: 13
v_call: TRBV5-5
d_call: -
clone_size: -
j_call: TRBJ2-5
cdr3_nt: TGTGCCAGCAGCTTGGCCCCGGGGGAGACCCAGTACTTC
cdr3_aa: CASSLAPGETQYF

cdr3_length: 17
v_call: TRBV5-1
d_call: TRBD1
clone_size: -
j_call: TRBJ2-3
cdr3_nt: TGCGCCAGCAGCTTGGCTTCCGGCCCAGGGGGCGCAGATACGCAGTATTTT
cdr3_aa: CASSLASGPGGADTQYF

cdr3_length: 15
v_call: TRBV27
d_call: -
clone_size: -
j_call: TRBJ2-5
cdr3_nt: TGTGCCAGCAGTTCGTCCGGGAATTGGCAAGAGACCCAGTACTTC
cdr3_aa: CASSSSGNWQETQYF

cdr3_length: 19
v_call: TRBV5-6
d_call: TRBD1
clone_size: -
j_call: TRBJ1-2
cdr3_nt: TGTGCCAGCACCGCTTCCCCCACGATGAGACAGGGGGCGAACTATGGCTACACCTTC
cdr3_aa: CASTASPTMRQGANYGYTF